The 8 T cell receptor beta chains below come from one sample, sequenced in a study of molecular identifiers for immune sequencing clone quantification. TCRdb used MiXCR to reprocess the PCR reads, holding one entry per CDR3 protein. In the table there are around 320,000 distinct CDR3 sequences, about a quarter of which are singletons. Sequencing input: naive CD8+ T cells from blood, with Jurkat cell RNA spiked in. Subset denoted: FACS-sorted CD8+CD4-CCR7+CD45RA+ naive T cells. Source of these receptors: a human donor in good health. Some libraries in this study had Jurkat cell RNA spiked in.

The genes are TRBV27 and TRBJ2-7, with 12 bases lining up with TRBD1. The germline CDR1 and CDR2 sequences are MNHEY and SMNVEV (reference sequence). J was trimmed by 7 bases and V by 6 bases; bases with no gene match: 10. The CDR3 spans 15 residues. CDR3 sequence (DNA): TGTGCCAGCAGATCCGGGACAGGGGGCCTGGGGGAGCAGTACTTC. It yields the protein CASRSGTGGLGEQYF.

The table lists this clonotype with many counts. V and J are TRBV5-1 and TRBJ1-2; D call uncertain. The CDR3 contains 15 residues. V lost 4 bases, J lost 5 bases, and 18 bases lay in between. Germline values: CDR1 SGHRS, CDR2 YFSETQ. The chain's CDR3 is CASSPETLPPYGYTF. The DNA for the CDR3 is TGCGCCAGCAGCCCTGAGACCCTCCCTCCTTATGGCTACACCTTC.

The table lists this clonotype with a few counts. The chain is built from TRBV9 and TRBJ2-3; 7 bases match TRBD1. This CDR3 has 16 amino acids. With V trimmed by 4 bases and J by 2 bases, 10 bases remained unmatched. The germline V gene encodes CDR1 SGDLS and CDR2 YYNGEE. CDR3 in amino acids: CASSYIYGTDTDTQYF. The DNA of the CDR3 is TGTGCCAGCAGCTACATCTATGGGACAGACACAGATACGCAGTATTTT.

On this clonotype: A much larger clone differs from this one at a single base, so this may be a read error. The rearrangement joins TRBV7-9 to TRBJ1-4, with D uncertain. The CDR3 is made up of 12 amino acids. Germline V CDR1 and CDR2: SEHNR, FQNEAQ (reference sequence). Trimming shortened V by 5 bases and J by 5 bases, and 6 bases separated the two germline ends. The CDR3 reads CASSRLNEKLFF. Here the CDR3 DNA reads TGTGCCAGCAGCCGCCTGAATGAAAAACTGTTTTTT.

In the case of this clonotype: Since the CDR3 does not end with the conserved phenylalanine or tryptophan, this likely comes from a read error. The CDR3 spells CASSPASTDTQYY. CDR3 nucleotide sequence: TGTGCCAGCAGCCCCGCCTCCACAGATACGCAGTATTAT. This chain uses TRBV14 with TRBJ2-3, with D hard to call. Trimming took 4 bases from V and 2 from J, leaving 7 bases between them. This CDR3 comprises 13 residues. The germline CDR1 and CDR2 sequences are SGHDN and FVKESK.

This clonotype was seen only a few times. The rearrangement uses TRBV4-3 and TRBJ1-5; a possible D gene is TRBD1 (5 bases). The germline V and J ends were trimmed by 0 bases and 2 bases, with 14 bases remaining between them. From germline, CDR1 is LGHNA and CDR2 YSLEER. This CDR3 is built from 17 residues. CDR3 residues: CASSQDLPQGGNQPQHF. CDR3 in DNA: TGCGCCAGCAGCCAAGATCTCCCTCAAGGGGGCAATCAGCCCCAGCATTTT.

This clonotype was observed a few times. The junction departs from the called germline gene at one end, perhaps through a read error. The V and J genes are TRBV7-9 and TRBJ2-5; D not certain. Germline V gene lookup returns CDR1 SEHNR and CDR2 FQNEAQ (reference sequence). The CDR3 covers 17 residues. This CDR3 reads CASSSNILTAYQEPQYF. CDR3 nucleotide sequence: TGTGCCAGCAGCTCTAACATCTTAACCGCGTACCAAGAGCCCCAGTACTTC. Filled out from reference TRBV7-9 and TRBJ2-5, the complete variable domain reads DTGVSQNPRHKITKRGQNVTFRCDPISEHNRLYWYRQTLGQGPEFLTYFQNEAQLEKSRLLSDRFSAERPKGSFSTLEIQRTEQGDSAMYLCASSSNILTAYQEPQYFGPGTRLLVL.

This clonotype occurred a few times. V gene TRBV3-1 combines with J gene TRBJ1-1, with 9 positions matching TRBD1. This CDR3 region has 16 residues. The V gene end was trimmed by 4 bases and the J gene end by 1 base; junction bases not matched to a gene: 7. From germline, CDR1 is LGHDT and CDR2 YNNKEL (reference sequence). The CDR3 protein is CASSPGQGTRNTEAFF. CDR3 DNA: TGTGCCAGCAGCCCGGGACAGGGAACGAGGAACACTGAAGCTTTCTTT.